The T cell receptor beta chain under discussion was sequenced for a study of preoperative IRX-2 immunotherapy in early breast cancer. Clones were sequenced by immunoSEQ multiplex PCR, and TCRdb holds only the in-frame ones, with some missing. The table shows 95,000 to 100,000 clones, with 75% to 90% occurring only once. The CDR3 spans 14 residues. Germline V gene sequence: CDR1 SSHAT, CDR2 FNYEAQ (reference sequence). V gave up 4 bases and J gave up 8 bases; unmatched junction bases: 7. As to treatment: preoperative locoregional IRX-2 cytokine immunotherapy. This phase Ib study tested locoregional IRX-2 cytokine immunotherapy given before surgery.

The sample in question was tumor tissue, obtained after IRX-2 immunotherapy. The TCR comes from a human donor with breast cancer. The gene calls are TRBV7-7 and TRBJ1-4, with 7 bases fitting TRBD1. The chain's CDR3 is CASSSQGLGEKLFF. The DNA of the CDR3 is TGTGCCAGCAGCTCACAGGGGTTGGGGGAAAAACTGTTTTTT.